This T cell receptor (beta chain) was profiled in a study of T-cell reconstitution after alpha-beta-depleted transplantation in children. The germline CDR1 and CDR2 sequences are SGHTA and FQGNSA. CDR3 length equals 13 residues. Unmatched junction bases numbered 7, after V lost 6 bases and J lost 7 bases. Preparation of the TCRbeta library involved a method that used unique molecular identifiers. One entry per CDR3 protein results from TCRdb running MiXCR on the PCR reads. Among 700,000 to 950,000 distinct CDR3 sequences listed, around 17% were seen once. This sequence was found in a male patient younger than 18 who had a stem cell transplant for acute lymphoblastic leukemia, so the T cells may come from the graft donor. Material: PBMCs, mostly from graft donor cells, obtained 360 days after TCRalphabeta/CD19-depleted stem cell transplant. The V and J genes are TRBV7-2 and TRBJ2-5, with 8 positions matching TRBD2. For the CDR3, the DNA is TGTGCCAGCAGTCTCACTAGCGGAGGGACCCAGTACTTC. This encodes CASSLTSGGTQYF.